This T cell receptor (beta chain) was profiled in a study of beta chain features in type 1 diabetes. Study as a whole: What patients shared with healthy donors was a similar profile of age, gender and cell yields.

This CDR3 is 15 amino acids long. Looked up from germline, CDR1 is MDHEN and CDR2 is SYDVKM. V lost 2 bases, J lost 3 bases, and 14 bases lay in between. The sample holds a few counts of this clone. Donors underwent one heparinised blood draw, around 100 mL on average. CD45RO/CCR7/CD25/CD127/CD95/CD27 staining was used to isolate CD4+ naive, central memory, regulatory and stem cell-like memory cells by sorting. Expressed TCRB transcripts were sequenced because the entire RNA isolate underwent reverse transcription. The assay was immunoSEQ multiplex PCR, and TCRdb's table has in-frame clones only and misses some. Of roughly 350,000 clones in the sample, around 10% were seen once.

The specimen sequenced was naive CD4+ T cells from blood. This rearrangement joins TRBV28 to TRBJ2-7; D is perhaps TRBD1 (5 bases). The TCR comes from a woman in her 30s in good health. Here the CDR3 reads CASSLAHRTGYEQYF. CDR3 DNA sequence: TGTGCCAGCAGTTTAGCCCATAGAACAGGCTACGAGCAGTACTTC.